The 18 T cell receptor beta chains below come from one sample, sequenced in a study of T cell responses to AZD1222 COVID-19 vaccine. Method: immunoSEQ multiplex PCR; TCRdb's copy keeps in-frame clones and lacks some. This table has 18,000 or so clones, roughly 90% appearing once. The sample consisted of peripheral blood, taken 28 days after the second AZD1222 dose. The receptor set was obtained from an adult who received the AZD1222 COVID-19 vaccine.

The chain combines TRBV6-5 with TRBJ2-7; 12 nucleotides match TRBD2. Germline CDR1 MNHEY, CDR2 SVGAGI. The CDR3 length is 16 residues. V was pared by 0 bases and J by 3 bases, with 3 bases of the junction left unmatched. The CDR3 DNA reads TGTGCCAGCAGTTACTCGACTAGCGGGGGATTCTACGAGCAGTACTTC. It codes for CASSYSTSGGFYEQYF.

The chain employs TRBV28 and TRBJ1-2, with 7 bases identical to TRBD1. The CDR3 consists of 14 residues. The V gene's germline CDR1 is MDHEN and CDR2 SYDVKM. The V segment lost 2 bases and the J segment 2 bases; nucleotides outside the gene matches: 2. The CDR3 sequence: CASSLGRGNYGYTF. DNA for the CDR3: TGTGCCAGCAGTTTAGGCAGGGGGAACTATGGCTACACCTTC.

V is TRBV3-1 (or the pseudogene TRBV3-2) and J is TRBJ1-1; no firm D call. The germline CDR1 and CDR2 sequences are LGHDT and YNNKEL (reference sequence). The CDR3 contains 12 residues. Trimming cost V 1 base and J 11 bases, with 11 bases left between them. The CDR3 loop is CASSQGSLGAFF. CDR3 sequence (DNA): TGTGCCAGCAGCCAAGGGTCCCTCGGGGCTTTCTTT.

The chain joins TRBV19 to TRBJ1-4; TRBD1 matches 9 bases. Unmatched junction bases numbered 8, after V lost 7 bases and J lost 8 bases. The CDR3 totals 14 residues. Germline CDR1 is LNHDA and CDR2 is SQIVND (reference sequence). As DNA, the CDR3 is TGTGCCAGTAATAGTGGGACAGGGAGGGAAAAACTGTTTTTT. This gives the protein CASNSGTGREKLFF.

V is TRBV5-6 and J is TRBJ2-5; 8 bases agree with TRBD2. V was clipped by 3 bases and J by 7 bases; unmatched bases: 5. The CDR3 runs to 13 residues. Germline CDR1 is SGHDT and CDR2 is YYEEEE. This CDR3 reads CASSWTSKVTQYF. Here the CDR3 DNA reads TGTGCCAGCAGCTGGACTAGCAAAGTGACCCAGTACTTC.

The chain couples TRBV2 to TRBJ1-3; maybe TRBD1 (5 bases). The germline V gene encodes CDR1 SNHLY and CDR2 FYNNEI. V was cut by 8 bases and J by 8 bases, with 13 bases left in between. The CDR3 length is 12 residues. The CDR3 spells CASAQGGDTIYF. The DNA for the CDR3 is TGTGCCAGCGCGCAGGGCGGGGACACCATATATTTT.

This chain links TRBV28 with TRBJ2-2, with 8 positions matching TRBD1. The ends lost 6 bases at V and 3 bases at J; junction bases unmatched: 6. The germline V gene has CDR1 MDHEN and CDR2 SYDVKM. This CDR3 is built from 15 residues. As DNA, the CDR3 is TGTGCCAGCAGCCCGGACAGGGTTGACACCGGGGAGCTGTTTTTT. It specifies CASSPDRVDTGELFF.

The chain recombines TRBV7-6 with TRBJ1-3; 7 positions agree with TRBD1. Germline V gene data show CDR1 as SGHVS and CDR2 as FNYEAQ. Trimming removed 5 bases from V and 0 bases from J; junction bases left unmatched: 10. CDR3 length equals 17 residues. Here the CDR3 DNA reads TGTGCCAGCAGCCCTACCACGACAGGGCACTCTGGAAACACCATATATTTT. Encoded protein: CASSPTTTGHSGNTIYF. Full variable domain (missing parts from reference TRBV7-6 and TRBJ1-3): GAGVSQSPRYKVTKRGQDVALRCDPISGHVSLYWYRQALGQGPEFLTYFNYEAQQDKSGLPNDRFSAERPEGSISTLTIQRTEQRDSAMYRCASSPTTTGHSGNTIYFGEGSWLTVV.

The V gene is TRBV5-8, the J gene TRBJ2-1, with TRBD2 as a possible D gene (5 bases). Germline loops: CDR1 SGHTS, CDR2 YDEGEE. This CDR3 comprises 17 residues. Trimming stripped 0 bases from V and 5 bases from J, with 18 bases between. The CDR3 is CASSLVLGYGVNNEQFF. CDR3 sequence (DNA): TGTGCCAGCAGCTTGGTGTTAGGGTACGGGGTAAACAATGAGCAGTTCTTC.

V is TRBV19 and J is TRBJ2-7; D is undetermined. CDR1 and CDR2 from the germline V gene are LNHDA and SQIVND (reference sequence). This CDR3 has 17 amino acids. Trimming pared 5 bases from V and 5 bases from J, leaving 25 bases between. For the CDR3, the DNA is TGTGCCAGTAGTCCCGATCATAAGACACAATACTACGACGAGCAGTACTTC. Amino acids: CASSPDHKTQYYDEQYF.

This clone was observed a single time. The V and J genes are TRBV23-1 and TRBJ2-5; TRBD2 might be the D (6 bases). TRBV23-1 is placed among ORFs of uncertain function. V lost 8 bases and J 2 bases, leaving 15 bases between the germline ends. This CDR3 spans 14 amino acids. Here the CDR3 reads CASAAGRRQETQYF. CDR3 DNA: TGCGCCAGCGCTGCGGGACGAAGACAAGAGACCCAGTACTTC.

The chain joins TRBV2 to TRBJ2-1; 7 nucleotides line up with TRBD2. The trim removed 6 bases at V and 7 bases at J, leaving 15 bases unmatched. The CDR3 is 16 amino acids. Germline V gene sequence: CDR1 SNHLY, CDR2 FYNNEI. Here the CDR3 DNA reads TGTGCCAGCAGGGGTCCGGGTGCGGGAGCGGCAAATGAGCAGTTCTTC. Residues: CASRGPGAGAANEQFF.

This chain links TRBV5-4 with TRBJ2-3; 9 bases line up with TRBD1. Per germline, CDR1 SGHNT and CDR2 YYREEE (reference sequence). V gave up 3 bases and J gave up 3 bases; unmatched junction bases: 5. This CDR3 is 15 amino acids long. DNA for the CDR3: TGTGCCAGCAGCTCCGGGACAGGGAGTACAGATACGCAGTATTTT. It is translated as CASSSGTGSTDTQYF.

This clone was observed once. This chain uses TRBV28 with TRBJ2-1; TRBD1 or TRBD2 may be the D gene (5 bases each). V was cut by 7 bases and J by 1 base, with 11 bases left in between. CDR1 and CDR2 from the germline V gene are MDHEN and SYDVKM. The CDR3 runs to 14 residues. This CDR3 reads CASKGRASYNEQFF. The CDR3 nucleotides read TGTGCCAGCAAGGGACGGGCTTCCTACAATGAGCAGTTCTTC.

This chain uses TRBV13 with TRBJ1-5, with D possibly being TRBD1 (5 bases). The V gene's germline CDR1 is PRHDT and CDR2 FYEKMQ (reference sequence). Trimming left V 3 bases short and J 4 bases short, with 7 bases between. The CDR3 consists of 13 residues. Here the CDR3 reads CASSFSGNQPQHF. The CDR3 DNA follows: TGTGCCAGCAGCTTTTCAGGGAATCAGCCCCAGCATTTT.

The chain recombines TRBV28 with TRBJ2-7; 11 bases align to TRBD1. J gave up 3 bases and V 4 bases, and 2 bases lay outside the gene matches. The CDR3 spans 14 residues. CDR1 and CDR2 (germline): MDHEN, SYDVKM. Here the CDR3 reads CASSSGTGGYEQYF. The CDR3 nucleotides are TGTGCCAGCAGTTCTGGGACAGGGGGCTACGAGCAGTACTTC.

V gene TRBV14 combines with J gene TRBJ2-3; D is perhaps TRBD2 (6 bases). This CDR3 is built from 14 residues. V was shortened by 0 bases and J by 4 bases, with 8 bases between the two germline ends. The germline V gene has CDR1 SGHDN and CDR2 FVKESK. In DNA, the CDR3 is TGTGCCAGCAGCCAAGAACTAGCCCCAGATACGCAGTATTTT. Residues: CASSQELAPDTQYF.

The V call is TRBV30, the J call TRBJ1-2; D uncertain. Trimming shortened V by 1 base and J by 8 bases, and 14 bases separated the two germline ends. Germline CDR1 and CDR2: GTSNPN and SVGIG (reference sequence). The CDR3 sequence is 13 residues long. The chain's CDR3 is CAWSGPRIGGYTF. CDR3 nucleotide sequence: TGTGCCTGGAGTGGGCCAAGAATAGGAGGCTACACCTTC.